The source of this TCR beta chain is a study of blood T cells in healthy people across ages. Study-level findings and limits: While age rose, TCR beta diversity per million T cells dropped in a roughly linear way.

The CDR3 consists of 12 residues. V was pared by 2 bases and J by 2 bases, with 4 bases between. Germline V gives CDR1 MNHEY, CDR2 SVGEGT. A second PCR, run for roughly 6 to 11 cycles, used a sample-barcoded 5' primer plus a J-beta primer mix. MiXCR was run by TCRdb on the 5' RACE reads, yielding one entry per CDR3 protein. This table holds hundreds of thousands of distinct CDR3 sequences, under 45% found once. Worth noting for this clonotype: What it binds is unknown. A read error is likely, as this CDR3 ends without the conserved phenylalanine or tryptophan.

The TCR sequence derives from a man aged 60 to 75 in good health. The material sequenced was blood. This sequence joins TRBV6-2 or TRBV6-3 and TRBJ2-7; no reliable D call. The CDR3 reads CASSYQPYEQYL. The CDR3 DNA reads TGTGCCAGCAGTTACCAGCCCTACGAGCAGTACTTA.